One sample yielded the 27 T cell receptor beta chains listed below, sequenced in a study of spatial heterogeneity in lung cancer. Stated time point: blood at routine non-recurrence follow-up after resection. One entry per CDR3 protein results from TCRdb running MiXCR on the 5' RACE reads. The table includes fewer than 100,000 distinct CDR3 sequences, roughly 21% detected once. Specimen: PBMCs, collected at follow-up. These receptors were obtained from a male donor with early-stage non-small cell lung cancer.

This clonotype was observed a few times. The chain employs TRBV7-2 and TRBJ2-1; D is possibly TRBD1 or TRBD2 (6 bases each). CDR1 is SGHTA and CDR2 is FQGNSA in the germline V gene. V lost 5 bases and J lost 8, with 16 bases in between. The length of the CDR3 is 14 residues. CDR3 amino acids: CASSRPGGVYEQFF. CDR3 nucleotide sequence: TGTGCCAGCAGCCGCCCCGGGGGCGTATATGAGCAGTTCTTC. The full variable domain, in which reference TRBV7-2 and TRBJ2-1 provide the parts outside the CDR3, is GAGVSQSPSNKVTEKGKDVELRCDPISGHTALYWYRQSLGQGLEFLIYFQGNSAPDKSGLPSDRFSAERTGGSVSTLTIQRTQQEDSAVYLCASSRPGGVYEQFFGPGTRLTVL.

This chain joins TRBV20-1 and TRBJ2-7; 7 bases are shared with TRBD2. The junction had 1 base not matched to a gene; V was cut back by 3 bases and J by 2 bases. CDR1 and CDR2 from the germline V gene are DFQATT and SNEGSKA (reference sequence). The CDR3 extends over 12 amino acids. The CDR3 spells CSASREAYEQYF. CDR3 bases: TGCAGTGCTAGCCGGGAGGCCTACGAGCAGTACTTC.

This clonotype has more than one count but fewer than ten. This chain connects TRBV29-1 to TRBJ2-1; D is perhaps TRBD1 or TRBD2 (5 bases each). Trimming stripped 7 bases from V and 6 bases from J, with 10 bases between. In germline, CDR1 is SQVTM, CDR2 ANQGSEA. This CDR3 contains 11 residues. CDR3 protein: CSAGTSNEQFF. The CDR3 DNA sequence: TGCAGCGCAGGGACCTCCAATGAGCAGTTCTTC.

This sequence joins TRBV20-1 and TRBJ1-1; tentatively, D is TRBD1 (6 bases). The CDR3 loop spans 11 amino acids. The V gene lost 6 bases and the J gene lost 7 bases, with 12 bases spanning the gap. The germline V gene encodes CDR1 DFQATT and CDR2 SNEGSKA (reference sequence). CDR3 in amino acids: CSARDTLEAFF. Here the CDR3 DNA reads TGCAGTGCCCGGGACACCCTTGAAGCTTTCTTT.

This clonotype was seen a few times. The genes are TRBV15 and TRBJ2-5; no reliable D call. CDR1 is LNHNV, CDR2 YYDKDF, per germline (reference sequence). The CDR3 covers 14 residues. Trimming stripped 2 bases from V and 5 bases from J, with 12 bases between. The DNA of the CDR3 is TGTGCCACCAGCAGAAGGCGACGGCCGGAGACCCAGTACTTC. Protein product: CATSRRRRPETQYF.

Only a few counts were recorded for this clonotype. V is TRBV19 and J is TRBJ2-2; no reliable D call. This CDR3 has 14 residues. The germline V gene has CDR1 LNHDA and CDR2 SQIVND (reference sequence). V was clipped by 7 bases and J by 6 bases, with 15 bases between them. The CDR3 here is CASTPSATAGELFF. For the CDR3, the DNA is TGTGCCAGTACCCCTTCAGCGACGGCCGGGGAGCTGTTTTTT.

The gene calls are TRBV5-1 and TRBJ1-6; TRBD1 might be the D (5 bases). V was pared by 0 bases and J by 7 bases, with 11 bases between. This CDR3 region has 15 residues. Germline V gene lookup returns CDR1 SGHRS and CDR2 YFSETQ. The CDR3 region has the DNA TGCGCCAGCAGCTTGGAGGGGAATCGGAATTCACCCCTCCACTTT. Its translation: CASSLEGNRNSPLHF.

The chain is built from TRBV19 and TRBJ1-4; 7 bases match TRBD1. Trimming took 4 bases from V and 4 from J; bases not matched to a gene: 3. The CDR3 covers 14 residues. Germline loops: CDR1 LNHDA, CDR2 SQIVND (reference sequence). The CDR3 loop reads CASSTGQNNEKLFF. In DNA, the CDR3 is TGTGCCAGTAGTACGGGACAGAATAATGAAAAACTGTTTTTT.

The chain joins TRBV5-6 to TRBJ1-4, with D perhaps matching TRBD1 (5 bases). The germline V gene encodes CDR1 SGHDT and CDR2 YYEEEE. V was trimmed by 4 bases and J by 5 bases, leaving 12 bases between them. CDR3 length: 14 residues. The CDR3 loop is CASSKGYWNEKLFF. CDR3 sequence (DNA): TGTGCCAGCAGCAAGGGGTATTGGAATGAAAAACTGTTTTTT.

This clonotype appeared many times. The chain employs TRBV7-9 and TRBJ2-5; the D gene is possibly TRBD2 (5 bases). CDR3 length: 14 amino acids. Germline CDR1 reads SEHNR; CDR2 reads FQNEAQ (reference sequence). Trimming removed 3 bases at V and 5 bases at J, with 13 bases between. CDR3 amino acids: CASSFSGMWETQYF. The CDR3 DNA sequence: TGTGCCAGCAGCTTTTCCGGGATGTGGGAGACCCAGTACTTC.

This clonotype was seen a handful of times. V and J are TRBV4-1 and TRBJ2-5; the match to TRBD2 covers 10 bases. Germline V gene lookup returns CDR1 MGHRA and CDR2 YSYEKL. The CDR3 covers 16 residues. V trimming: 1 base; J trimming: 3 bases; junction bases outside the gene matches: 5. In DNA, the CDR3 is TGCGCCAGCAGCCAAGGGGCCAGCGGGGGGGAAGAGACCCAGTACTTC. This translates into CASSQGASGGEETQYF.

This clonotype was detected only a few times. The rearrangement joins TRBV7-6 to TRBJ2-3; D may be TRBD2 (5 bases). CDR1 and CDR2 from the germline V gene are SGHVS and FNYEAQ. V gave up 4 bases and J gave up 7 bases, with 12 bases separating them. The CDR3 sequence is 13 residues long. The CDR3 bases are TGTGCCAGCAGCTCGGGATCTAGGAATACGCAGTATTTT. It is translated as CASSSGSRNTQYF.

The CDR3: CASSKLDRQETQYF. The DNA of the CDR3 is TGTGCCAGCAGTAAACTGGACAGGCAAGAGACCCAGTACTTC. This chain connects TRBV27 to TRBJ2-5; 7 bases fit TRBD1. The germline V gene encodes CDR1 MNHEY and CDR2 SMNVEV (reference sequence). Trimming cost V 5 bases and J 2 bases; bases outside gene matches: 5. The length of the CDR3 is 14 residues.

The gene calls are TRBV11-2 and TRBJ2-2; possible D gene TRBD1, 5 bases. Germline values: CDR1 SGHAT, CDR2 FQNNGV. Trimming took 5 bases from V and 1 from J, leaving 11 bases between them. This CDR3 has 15 amino acids. CDR3 bases: TGTGCCAGCAGCACACAGACAGTGAACACCGGGGAGCTGTTTTTT. This encodes CASSTQTVNTGELFF.

The chain combines TRBV2 with TRBJ2-1; a weak D match, TRBD1 (5 bases). Deletions cut 0 bases from V and 0 bases from J, with 9 bases between. Germline values: CDR1 SNHLY, CDR2 FYNNEI. The CDR3 is 16 amino acids. CDR3 nucleotide sequence: TGTGCCAGCAGTGAAGCCGACAGCTACTCCTACAATGAGCAGTTCTTC. Translating it yields CASSEADSYSYNEQFF.

The chain carries TRBV6-1 and TRBJ1-1; no reliable D call. CDR1 and CDR2 (germline): MNHNS, SASEGT. The V end lost 6 bases, the J end lost 3 bases, and 8 bases lay between the germline ends. The CDR3 covers 12 residues. DNA of the CDR3: TGTGCCAGCAGGGCTCGTTACACTGAAGCTTTCTTT. Translated, it gives CASRARYTEAFF.

This clonotype was seen only a few times. The chain has TRBV25-1 and TRBJ2-3, with 9 bases identical to TRBD2. Germline V gives CDR1 MGHDK, CDR2 SYGVNS. CDR3 length: 15 amino acids. The V segment lost 3 bases and the J segment 3 bases; nucleotides outside the gene matches: 4. The CDR3, as DNA: TGTGCCAGCAGTGACTGGCTAGCGGGAACAGATACGCAGTATTTT. It translates to CASSDWLAGTDTQYF. Full variable domain (missing parts from reference TRBV25-1 and TRBJ2-3): EADIYQTPRYLVIGTGKKITLECSQTMGHDKMYWYQQDPGMELHLIHYSYGVNSTEKGDLSSESTVSRIRTEHFPLTLESARPSHTSQYLCASSDWLAGTDTQYFGPGTRLTVL.

This clonotype turned up a few times. The DNA for the CDR3 is TGTGCCTGGAGTGTGTCGTTTTCTGGAAACACCATATATTTT. Its translation is CAWSVSFSGNTIYF. The chain recombines TRBV30 with TRBJ1-3; D uncertain. Germline lookup yields CDR1 GTSNPN and CDR2 SVGIG (reference sequence). V was cut by 0 bases and J by 1 base, with 7 bases left in between. The CDR3 covers 14 residues.

This chain joins TRBV12-5 and TRBJ2-3, with 10 bases aligning to TRBD1. Germline V CDR1 and CDR2: LGHNT, FRNRAP. V lost 6 bases to trimming and J lost 4 bases; unmatched junction nucleotides: 7. This CDR3 has 15 amino acids. Written as DNA, the CDR3 is TGTGCTAGTGGCCCCGGACAGGGGGTGGCAGATACGCAGTATTTT. Its protein product is CASGPGQGVADTQYF.

This clonotype appeared a few times. The chain is built from TRBV9 and TRBJ2-1, with 10 nucleotides matching TRBD2. Germline CDR1 is SGDLS and CDR2 is YYNGEE. This CDR3 has 15 amino acids. V trimming: 0 bases; J trimming: 4 bases; junction bases outside the gene matches: 1. In DNA form, the CDR3 reads TGTGCCAGCAGCGTAGGGACTAGCGGATACAATGAGCAGTTCTTC. Translated, it gives CASSVGTSGYNEQFF. Full variable domain (remainder filled in from reference TRBV9 and TRBJ2-1): DSGVTQTPKHLITATGQRVTLRCSPRSGDLSVYWYQQSLDQGLQFLIQYYNGEERAKGNILERFSAQQFPDLHSELNLSSLELGDSALYFCASSVGTSGYNEQFFGPGTRLTVL.

CDR3 protein: CASRGTGFDNEQFF. DNA of the CDR3: TGTGCCAGCAGGGGGACAGGCTTCGACAATGAGCAGTTCTTC. The chain employs TRBV12-3 or TRBV12-4 and TRBJ2-1; 8 bases match TRBD1. After removal of 6 bases from V and 5 bases from J, the junction contained 6 bases not matched to a gene. CDR3 length: 14 residues.

The CDR3 DNA is TGTGCCAGCAGTGAAGGACAGAGCAATAATTCACCCCTCCACTTT. Its protein product is CASSEGQSNNSPLHF. The V gene is TRBV6-1, the J gene TRBJ1-6; D perhaps matches TRBD1 (5 bases). This CDR3 is built from 15 residues. Germline V gives CDR1 MNHNS, CDR2 SASEGT. The V and J ends lost 1 base and 5 bases respectively, with 9 bases between them.

This clonotype was counted a few times. This sequence joins TRBV18 and TRBJ2-5; D may be TRBD1 or TRBD2 (5 bases each). This CDR3 has 14 residues. Between the trimmed V and J ends, which lost 3 bases and 2 bases, there was a span of 10 bases. The germline CDR1 and CDR2 sequences are KGHSH and LQKENI. Here the CDR3 DNA reads TGTGCCAGCTCACCGGGGACCCCACAAGAGACCCAGTACTTC. This translates into CASSPGTPQETQYF.

In its sample, this clonotype was seen a few times. The chain has TRBV29-1 and TRBJ2-7, with 9 bases fitting TRBD1. In germline, CDR1 is SQVTM, CDR2 ANQGSEA. Losses at the gene ends were 2 bases for V and 3 bases for J; bases not matched to a gene: 2. The CDR3 runs to 13 residues. CDR3 sequence: CSVETGQGYEQYF. The CDR3, as DNA: TGCAGCGTTGAAACGGGACAGGGCTACGAGCAGTACTTC.

The CDR3 bases are TGTGCCAGCAGCAGAACAGGAGCTGAAACAGATACGCAGTATTTT. Protein product: CASSRTGAETDTQYF. V is TRBV7-6 and J is TRBJ2-3; D is possibly TRBD1 (5 bases). V shed 5 bases and J shed 3 bases, with 15 bases lying between them. The CDR3 spans 15 residues. CDR1 is SGHVS and CDR2 is FNYEAQ in the germline V gene.

This chain links TRBV4-1 with TRBJ2-1, with 10 nucleotides matching TRBD2. The CDR3 has 15 residues. V shed 7 bases and J 4 bases; nucleotides not matched to a gene: 7. In germline, CDR1 is MGHRA, CDR2 YSYEKL. CDR3 loop: CASTFGLAAYNEQFF. In nucleotides, the CDR3 is TGCGCCAGCACCTTTGGACTAGCGGCATACAATGAGCAGTTCTTC.

This clonotype was detected a few times. V usage is TRBV4-1 and J usage is TRBJ1-6, with D possibly TRBD1 on 6 matching bases. V was trimmed by 0 bases and J by 9 bases, leaving 12 bases between them. CDR1 and CDR2 (germline): MGHRA, YSYEKL. This CDR3 contains 15 residues. The CDR3 nucleotides are TGCGCCAGCAGCCAAGATCGACAGGAAGCTTCACCCCTCCACTTT. Encoded protein: CASSQDRQEASPLHF.